The present TCR beta chain was sequenced within a study of human T cells and chemical hapten exposure. The time point here: patch test 1, 2 weeks after DPC sensitization. Treatment: therapeutic diphenylcyclopropenone sensitization with weekly scalp DPC. Via MiXCR, TCRdb re-called the RACE reads, giving one row per CDR3 protein. The profile shows under 450,000 distinct CDR3 sequences, more than 4.5% of them singletons. After removal of 1 base from V and 2 bases from J, the junction contained 15 bases not matched to a gene. Germline V gene data show CDR1 as MNHEY and CDR2 as SMNVEV (reference sequence). There are 19 residues in the CDR3. The table lists this clonotype with many counts.

The sequencing here drew on whole blood, taken in connection with sensitization to the hapten diphenylcyclopropenone (DPC). This chain links TRBV27 with TRBJ2-7, with TRBD1 matching over 9 bases. This receptor was identified in a woman aged 45-59 years with alopecia areata. Some clones in this sample may be carry-over from other donors' samples. This CDR3 reads CASSLLRTGARGKTYEQYF. CDR3 DNA sequence: TGTGCCAGCAGTTTATTGCGGACAGGGGCAAGGGGGAAAACCTACGAGCAGTACTTC.